This T cell receptor (beta chain) was documented in a study of T cells in Graves' hyperthyroidism and ophthalmopathy. The CDR3 runs 15 residues. Germline CDR1 and CDR2: DFQATT and SNEGSKA (reference sequence). The J segment lost 3 bases and the V segment lost 0 bases, leaving 2 bases of the junction unmatched. Amplified regions were TCR beta CDR3 sequences from RNA transcripts. A first-round RT-PCR of the TCR CDR3 used the HTBI primer set. TCRdb recomputed calls from the multiplex PCR reads with MiXCR, one row per CDR3 protein. The sample lists fewer than 350,000 distinct CDR3 sequences, roughly 15% occurring once. The table lists this clonotype with many counts.

The sample consisted of blood. This receptor was obtained from a woman under 40 with Graves' hyperthyroidism that later progressed to Graves' ophthalmopathy. The chain uses TRBV20-1 and TRBJ2-2, with 9 bases matching TRBD1. The CDR3 DNA is TGCAGTGCTAGAGACGGGACAGGGTACACCGGGGAGCTGTTTTTT. It yields the protein CSARDGTGYTGELFF.